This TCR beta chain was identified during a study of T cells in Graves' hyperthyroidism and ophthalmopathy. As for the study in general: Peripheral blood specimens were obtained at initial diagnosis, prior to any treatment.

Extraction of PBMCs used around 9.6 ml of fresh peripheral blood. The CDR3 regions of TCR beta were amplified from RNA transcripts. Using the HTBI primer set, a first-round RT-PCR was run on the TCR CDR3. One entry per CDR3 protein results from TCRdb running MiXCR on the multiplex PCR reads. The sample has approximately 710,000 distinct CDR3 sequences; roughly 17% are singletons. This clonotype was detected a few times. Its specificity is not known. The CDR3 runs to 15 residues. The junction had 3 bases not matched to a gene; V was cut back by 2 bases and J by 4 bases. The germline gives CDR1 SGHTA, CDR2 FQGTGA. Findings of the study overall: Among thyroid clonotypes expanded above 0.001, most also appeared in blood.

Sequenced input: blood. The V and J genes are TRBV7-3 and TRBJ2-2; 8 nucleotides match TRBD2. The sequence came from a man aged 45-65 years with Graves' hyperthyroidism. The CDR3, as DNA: TGTGCCAGCAGCTTAGTCGGGAGGGGCACCGGGGAGCTGTTTTTT. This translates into CASSLVGRGTGELFF.